This paragraph covers one T cell receptor beta chain sequence. These data are taken from a study of blood T cell repertoires in COVID-19. About the research overall: Donors in the United States, Italy and Spain gave samples during acute or convalescent COVID-19. Sources were T cells, B-cell-depleted T cells, or PBMCs; the material itself was cDNA or gDNA.

In the original processing: Nucleated cell number was recorded as an estimate derived from reference gene primer amplification. This table comes from immunoSEQ multiplex PCR, and its TCRdb copy is limited to in-frame clones, with some not included. V and J calls and clone size follow that table, whereas D and trimming were derived from the DNA. Seen here are roughly 130,000 clones, more than 90% observed once, and the top ten hold around 3.8%. Specimen: peripheral blood. The origin of this receptor is a man aged 50-59 years with active COVID-19.

The CDR3 protein is CASSKGLAGGPTDTQYF. CDR3 in DNA: TGTGCCAGCAGCAAAGGGCTAGCGGGGGGGCCCACAGATACGCAGTATTTT. This chain connects TRBV3-1 (or the pseudogene TRBV3-2) to TRBJ2-3; TRBD2 agrees at 12 bases. In germline, CDR1 is LGHDT, CDR2 YNNKEL (reference sequence). V was clipped by 5 bases and J by 2 bases; unmatched bases: 8. This CDR3 is built from 17 residues.